This entry lists 2 T cell receptor beta chains sequenced from one sample in a study of regulatory T cells. Findings and limits, study-wide: Hydrophobic residues at CDR3 positions 6 and 7 were enriched in conventional CD4+ T cells of CD3G-deficient patients.

Primers: 52 TRBV forward and 13 TRBJ reverse. Profiled with immunoSEQ multiplex PCR; TCRdb holds only in-frame clones, not every one. The sample consists of tens of thousands of clones, 80% to 95% of them appearing once. Which antigens these TCRs recognize remains unknown. The sequenced sample consisted of conventional CD4+ T cells sorted from blood. These receptors originate from a person aged 18-30 years with CD3G deficiency.

In regard to this clone: An end of the junction does not agree with germline; a read error may underlie this. CDR3 sequence (DNA): TGTGCCATCAGTGAGCATAACAGGGAAGGTGGCTACACCTTC. Translated, it gives CAISEHNREGGYTF. The chain couples TRBV6-1 to TRBJ1-2, with D possibly matching TRBD1 (6 bases). The CDR3 length is 14 residues. Germline lookup yields CDR1 MNHNS and CDR2 SASEGT.

The J gene is TRBJ2-6, the V gene TRBV28, with a weak D call TRBD2 (6 bases). Germline CDR1 reads MDHEN; CDR2 reads SYDVKM. CDR3 length equals 15 residues. Between the trimmed V and J ends, which lost 6 bases and 0 bases, there was a span of 9 bases. Here the CDR3 DNA reads TGTGCCAGCAGCCCCGGGGGCTCTGGGGCCAACGTCCTGACTTTC. Its protein product is CASSPGGSGANVLTF.